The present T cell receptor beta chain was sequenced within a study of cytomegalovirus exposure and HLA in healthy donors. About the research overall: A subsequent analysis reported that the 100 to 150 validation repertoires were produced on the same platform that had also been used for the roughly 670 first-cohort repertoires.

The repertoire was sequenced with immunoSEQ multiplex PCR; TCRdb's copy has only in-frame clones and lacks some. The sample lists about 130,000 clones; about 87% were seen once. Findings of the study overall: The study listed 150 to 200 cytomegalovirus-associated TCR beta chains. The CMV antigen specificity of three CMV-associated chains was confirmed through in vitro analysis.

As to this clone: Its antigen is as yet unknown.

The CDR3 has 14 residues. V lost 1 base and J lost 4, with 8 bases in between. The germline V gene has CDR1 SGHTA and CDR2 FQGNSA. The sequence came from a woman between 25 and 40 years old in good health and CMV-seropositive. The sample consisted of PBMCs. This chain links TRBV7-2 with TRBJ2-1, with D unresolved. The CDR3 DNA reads TGTGCCAGCAGCTTAGGCCTCGGGTACAATGAGCAGTTCTTC. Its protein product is CASSLGLGYNEQFF.